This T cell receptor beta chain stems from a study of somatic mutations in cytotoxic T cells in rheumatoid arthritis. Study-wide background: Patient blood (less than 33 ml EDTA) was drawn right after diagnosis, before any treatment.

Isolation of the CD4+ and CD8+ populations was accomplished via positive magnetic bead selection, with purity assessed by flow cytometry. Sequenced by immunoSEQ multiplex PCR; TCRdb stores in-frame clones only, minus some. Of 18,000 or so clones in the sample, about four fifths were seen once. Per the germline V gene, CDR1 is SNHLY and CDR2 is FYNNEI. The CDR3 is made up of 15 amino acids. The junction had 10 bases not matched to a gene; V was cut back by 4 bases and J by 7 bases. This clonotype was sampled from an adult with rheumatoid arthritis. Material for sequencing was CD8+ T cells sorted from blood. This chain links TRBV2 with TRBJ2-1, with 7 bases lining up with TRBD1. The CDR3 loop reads CASSGGDTGANEQFF. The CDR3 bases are TGTGCCAGCAGTGGTGGTGACACAGGGGCAAATGAGCAGTTCTTC.